The T cell receptor (beta chain) under discussion was sequenced for a study of blood T cell repertoires in COVID-19. In the study overall: Whether acute or convalescent, the COVID-19 samples came from the United States, Italy and Spain. Nucleic acid was either cDNA or gDNA, and it came from T cells, B-cell-depleted T cells, or PBMCs.

This CDR3 has 14 residues. V was clipped by 8 bases and J by 1 base, with 15 bases between them. Germline V gives CDR1 SQVTM, CDR2 ANQGSEA. As originally analysed: Quantification of nucleated cells was approximated via reference gene primer amplification. Some clones are missing from TCRdb's copy, which holds only in-frame ones; the method was immunoSEQ multiplex PCR. V and J calls and clone size are given by that table; D and trimming were obtained from the DNA. The sample shows approximately 70,000 clones, around 89% of them seen only once. The material sequenced was peripheral blood. V is TRBV29-1 and J is TRBJ2-1; a possible D gene is TRBD2 (6 bases). This TCR was sampled from a woman aged 70-85 years with acute or convalescent COVID-19. The CDR3 sequence is CSSGVRGSYNEQFF. The CDR3 bases are TGCAGCTCGGGGGTGCGGGGTTCCTACAATGAGCAGTTCTTC.